Below are 29 T cell receptor beta chains sequenced from a single sample in a study of T cell repertoires in cytomegalovirus infection. In TCRdb, the reads were re-called with MiXCR into one record per CDR3 protein. The sample contains about half a million distinct CDR3 sequences, approximately 42% of which appear only once. The antigens of these receptors remain unknown. The specimen was cultured PBMCs, collected from culture after CMV antigen stimulation. Every receptor here comes from a human donor in good health (CMV status not recorded). Some clones in this sample may be carry-over from other donors' samples.

The chain couples TRBV11-2 to TRBJ2-7, with TRBD2 matching 8 bases. The germline V gene encodes CDR1 SGHAT and CDR2 FQNNGV. The CDR3 spans 18 residues. V gave up 4 bases and J gave up 0 bases; unmatched junction bases: 14. CDR3 nucleotide sequence: TGTGCCAGCAGCTATCCAGACCCGGGAGGGCCTTTCTCCTACGAGCAGTACTTC. Translation: CASSYPDPGGPFSYEQYF.

The CDR3 nucleotides are TGTGCCACCAGCAGTCGCCGGGACAGCCAGCGCCGAGCTTTCTTT. Translated: CATSSRRDSQRRAFF. V is TRBV15 and J is TRBJ1-1; 7 bases map to TRBD1. The CDR3 consists of 15 residues. Germline CDR1 reads LNHNV; CDR2 reads YYDKDF (reference sequence). The trim removed 3 bases at V and 10 bases at J, leaving 14 bases unmatched. Drawing the rest from reference TRBV15 and TRBJ1-1, the complete variable domain is DAMVIQNPRYQVTQFGKPVTLSCSQTLNHNVMYWYQQKSSQAPKLLFHYYDKDFNNEADTPDNFQSRRPNTSFCFLDIRSPGLGDTAMYLCATSSRRDSQRRAFFGQGTRLTVV.

The chain couples TRBV27 to TRBJ2-1; no reliable D call. The CDR3 sequence is 13 residues long. V lost 5 bases to trimming and J lost 8 bases, with 13 bases between them. The germline V gene has CDR1 MNHEY and CDR2 SMNVEV (reference sequence). The CDR3 DNA is TGTGCCAGCAGTAGCGCGGTGGTCTATGAGCAGTTCTTC. Protein product: CASSSAVVYEQFF.

This chain links TRBV7-9 with TRBJ1-2, with 8 bases identical to TRBD1. The CDR3 covers 15 residues. After removal of 5 bases from V and 4 bases from J, the junction contained 9 bases not matched to a gene. Germline V gene sequence: CDR1 SEHNR, CDR2 FQNEAQ (reference sequence). This chain's CDR3 is CASSLLGQAAYGYTF. Here the CDR3 DNA reads TGTGCCAGCAGCCTCCTGGGACAGGCGGCCTATGGCTACACCTTC.

Only a few counts were recorded for this clonotype. The rearrangement joins TRBV3-1 to TRBJ1-1; D call uncertain. The germline V gene encodes CDR1 LGHDT and CDR2 YNNKEL (reference sequence). Between the trimmed V and J ends, which lost 3 bases and 6 bases, there was a span of 17 bases. The length of the CDR3 is 15 residues. The chain's CDR3 is CASSHEPRGVSEAFF. As DNA, the CDR3 is TGTGCCAGCAGCCACGAGCCCCGGGGAGTCTCTGAAGCTTTCTTT.

This clonotype was counted a few times. The chain links TRBV24-1 to TRBJ2-3; D unresolved. CDR3 length: 13 residues. Germline-derived CDR1 and CDR2 are KGHDR and SFDVKD. V lost 4 bases, J lost 0 bases, and 4 bases lay in between. In DNA form, the CDR3 reads TGTGCCACCAGTGAACAGAGCACAGATACGCAGTATTTT. Amino acids: CATSEQSTDTQYF.

The genes are TRBV7-2 and TRBJ2-5; 14 bases align to TRBD2. Looked up from germline, CDR1 is SGHTA and CDR2 is FQGNSA. The CDR3 has 17 residues. Losses at the gene ends were 5 bases for V and 6 bases for J; bases not matched to a gene: 11. CDR3 in amino acids: CASSPGTSGSREKTQYF. In nucleotides, the CDR3 is TGTGCCAGCAGCCCCGGGACTAGCGGGAGTAGGGAAAAGACCCAGTACTTC.

This clonotype was found a few times. The gene calls are TRBV20-1 and TRBJ2-3, with 11 bases lining up with TRBD2. V lost 6 bases to trimming and J lost 7 bases; unmatched junction nucleotides: 18. The CDR3 runs to 17 residues. The germline gives CDR1 DFQATT, CDR2 SNEGSKA (reference sequence). DNA for the CDR3: TGCAGTGCCCCAGGGCTGGGTAGCGGGGGGGATACGAATACGCAGTATTTT. It translates to CSAPGLGSGGDTNTQYF.

V and J are TRBV6-6 and TRBJ2-7; D remains ambiguous. Germline lookup yields CDR1 MNHNY and CDR2 SVGAGI (reference sequence). This CDR3 is 15 amino acids long. The ends were cut back, 6 bases at V and 1 base at J, with 16 bases in the middle. The CDR3 sequence is CASSFDSARSYEQYF. Here the CDR3 DNA reads TGTGCCAGCAGCTTCGATTCGGCACGGTCCTACGAGCAGTACTTC.

This clonotype was seen a few times. J is TRBJ2-3 and V is TRBV4-2; D is uncertain. V was pared by 5 bases and J by 6 bases, with 12 bases between. Germline V gene sequence: CDR1 LGHNA, CDR2 YNFKEQ. This CDR3 region has 13 residues. The CDR3 sequence is CASSVDPGDTQYF. As DNA, the CDR3 is TGTGCCAGCAGCGTAGACCCTGGCGATACGCAGTATTTT.

This chain uses TRBV7-9 with TRBJ2-3; 8 nucleotides agree with TRBD2. This CDR3 has 18 amino acids. Germline CDR1 reads SEHNR; CDR2 reads FQNEAQ (reference sequence). After removal of 5 bases from V and 6 bases from J, the junction contained 19 bases not matched to a gene. CDR3 in amino acids: CASSHPLVGGAGKDTQYF. For the CDR3, the DNA is TGTGCCAGCAGCCATCCCCTAGTCGGGGGGGCCGGGAAGGATACGCAGTATTTT.

The chain recombines TRBV4-1 with TRBJ1-5; TRBD1 might be the D (5 bases). V was clipped by 1 base and J by 7 bases, with 11 bases between them. CDR1 MGHRA and CDR2 YSYEKL come from the germline V gene. This CDR3 has 14 residues. CDR3 bases: TGCGCCAGCAGCCAAGGGCCAGGGTGGCAGCCCCAGCATTTT. Its protein is CASSQGPGWQPQHF.

This clonotype has just a few counts. V gene TRBV7-9 combines with J gene TRBJ2-7; 8 bases are shared with TRBD2. V lost 5 bases and J lost 5; bases outside the gene matches: 11. Germline CDR1 is SEHNR and CDR2 is FQNEAQ (reference sequence). The CDR3 is 15 residues long. CDR3 residues: CASSPGERGIHEQYF. As DNA, the CDR3 is TGTGCCAGCAGCCCCGGAGAGCGGGGGATCCACGAGCAGTACTTC.

The sample holds a few counts of this clonotype. The CDR3 DNA reads TGTGCCACCACGCCGGGGGACTACACTGAAGCTTTCTTT. Its protein is CATTPGDYTEAFF. The chain has TRBV10-3 and TRBJ1-1, with D possibly being TRBD1 (5 bases). Trimming shortened V by 10 bases and J by 3 bases, and 15 bases separated the two germline ends. From germline, CDR1 is ENHRY and CDR2 SYGVKD. The length of the CDR3 is 13 residues.

The CDR3 DNA reads TGTGCCAGCTACACAGGGTCCACCGGGGAGCTGTTTTTT. Translation gives CASYTGSTGELFF. V is TRBV7-2 and J is TRBJ2-2; D might be TRBD1 (6 bases). From germline, CDR1 is SGHTA and CDR2 FQGNSA. V was pared by 8 bases and J by 4 bases, with 11 bases between. This CDR3 spans 13 amino acids.

This chain connects TRBV20-1 to TRBJ2-3; D not resolved. The germline CDR1 and CDR2 sequences are DFQATT and SNEGSKA (reference sequence). The V end lost 0 bases, the J end lost 6 bases, and 13 bases lay between the germline ends. There are 14 residues in the CDR3. The CDR3 loop reads CSAREGALPDTQYF. CDR3 nucleotides: TGCAGTGCTAGAGAAGGTGCGCTTCCGGATACGCAGTATTTT.

Ten or more counts support this clonotype. V gene TRBV2 combines with J gene TRBJ2-5; D is unresolved. Per the germline V gene, CDR1 is SNHLY and CDR2 is FYNNEI. The CDR3 contains 11 residues. The V end lost 6 bases, the J end lost 1 base, and 3 bases lay between the germline ends. The CDR3 nucleotides are TGTGCCAGCAGCACCCAAGAGACCCAGTACTTC. Protein product: CASSTQETQYF.

This clonotype showed up just a few times. The chain links TRBV6-1 to TRBJ1-2, with TRBD1 as a possible D gene (5 bases). Trimming left V 6 bases short and J 7 bases short, with 12 bases between. The CDR3 is 12 amino acids. Germline CDR1 is MNHNS and CDR2 is SASEGT. The CDR3 DNA reads TGTGCCAGCAGGGCAGGGACCGGTGGCTACACCTTC. It is translated as CASRAGTGGYTF.

This clonotype was seen a handful of times. The gene calls are TRBV7-8 and TRBJ2-1; TRBD2 matches 8 bases. The ends lost 3 bases at V and 8 bases at J; junction bases unmatched: 6. Germline CDR1 and CDR2: SGHVS and FQNEAQ. CDR3 length: 14 amino acids. The CDR3 here is CASSLAGGWDEQFF. As DNA, the CDR3 is TGTGCCAGCAGCTTGGCGGGAGGCTGGGATGAGCAGTTCTTC.

This clonotype was counted between two and nine times. The V call is TRBV7-2, the J call TRBJ2-3; D perhaps matches TRBD1 (6 bases). Germline loops: CDR1 SGHTA, CDR2 FQGNSA. The CDR3 totals 15 residues. V lost 8 bases to trimming and J lost 1 base, with 16 bases between them. The CDR3 loop reads CASHREAGGTDTQYF. CDR3 in DNA: TGTGCCAGCCATAGAGAGGCAGGGGGCACAGATACGCAGTATTTT.

This chain joins TRBV19 and TRBJ2-4, with 8 bases matching TRBD1. V dropped 5 bases and J dropped 8; count of bases not matched to a gene: 11. The CDR3 runs to 15 residues. CDR1 and CDR2 (germline): LNHDA, SQIVND (reference sequence). The CDR3 sequence is CASSAERQGTDIQYF. DNA of the CDR3: TGTGCCAGTAGTGCAGAACGACAGGGGACGGACATTCAGTACTTC.

The rearrangement links TRBV6-1 to TRBJ1-5; 8 bases are a match to TRBD1. The CDR3 covers 15 residues. Germline CDR1 MNHNS, CDR2 SASEGT. V gave up 1 base and J gave up 5 bases; unmatched junction bases: 4. The CDR3 here is CASSEVQGGYQPQHF. The CDR3, as DNA: TGTGCCAGCAGTGAAGTACAGGGGGGTTATCAGCCCCAGCATTTT.

The chain employs TRBV6-6 and TRBJ2-4; TRBD1 matches 9 bases. J was trimmed by 14 bases and V by 0 bases; bases with no gene match: 5. The CDR3 sequence is 13 residues long. The germline CDR1 and CDR2 sequences are MNHNY and SVGAGI (reference sequence). Here the CDR3 reads CASSYSEQGAKYF. CDR3 bases: TGTGCCAGCAGTTACTCAGAACAGGGGGCGAAGTACTTC.

This clonotype was counted only a few times. The chain joins TRBV20-1 to TRBJ1-5, with D tentatively TRBD1 (6 bases). The germline gives CDR1 DFQATT, CDR2 SNEGSKA (reference sequence). The CDR3 has 14 residues. V lost 2 bases to trimming and J lost 7 bases, with 15 bases between them. The CDR3 DNA reads TGCAGTGCTAGACCCTGGGGGGGGCACCAGCCCCAGCATTTT. This sequence encodes CSARPWGGHQPQHF.

As concerns this clonotype: Given a much more abundant clone one base away, this may be a read error. The V gene is TRBV7-2, the J gene TRBJ1-5; TRBD1 matches at 7 bases. CDR3 size: 13 residues. CDR1 is SGHTA and CDR2 is FQGNSA in the germline V gene. The CDR3 spells CASSSTGSQPQPF. The CDR3 nucleotides are TGTGCCAGCAGCTCGACAGGGTCACAGCCCCAGCCTTTT.

This chain links TRBV11-2 with TRBJ1-4; no definite D call. The length of the CDR3 is 16 residues. V dropped 5 bases and J dropped 3 bases, with 16 bases sitting between them. CDR1 and CDR2 from the germline V gene are SGHAT and FQNNGV. The chain's CDR3 is CASSRGGGFANEKLFF. CDR3 DNA: TGTGCCAGCAGCCGTGGTGGAGGGTTTGCTAATGAAAAACTGTTTTTT.

The chain joins TRBV6-6 to TRBJ2-7; 10 positions agree with TRBD1. Germline V lookup: CDR1 MNHNY, CDR2 SVGAGI (reference sequence). The CDR3 is made up of 16 amino acids. The junction had 5 bases not matched to a gene; V was cut back by 0 bases and J by 3 bases. CDR3 nucleotides: TGTGCCAGCAGTTACTCGGACGGACAGGGGGACTACGAGCAGTACTTC. It is translated as CASSYSDGQGDYEQYF.

This chain uses TRBV29-1 with TRBJ2-7, with D unresolved. Germline values: CDR1 SQVTM, CDR2 ANQGSEA. Trimming pared 1 base from V and 3 bases from J, leaving 10 bases between. This CDR3 region has 13 residues. CDR3 loop: CSVEGGMSYEQYF. The CDR3 DNA sequence: TGCAGCGTTGAAGGTGGGATGAGCTACGAGCAGTACTTC.

Worth noting for this clonotype: The junction departs from germline at one end; a sequencing error may be responsible. For the CDR3, the DNA is TGTGCCAGCGGACAGGTGGAGGGCGCCCTCGGGAATTTT. Encoded protein: CASGQVEGALGNF. The J gene is TRBJ2-3, the V gene TRBV6-1; tentatively, D is TRBD1 (7 bases). CDR1 and CDR2 (germline): MNHNS, SASEGT. The CDR3 has 13 residues.